The source of this TCR beta chain is a study of cytomegalovirus exposure and HLA in healthy donors. The CDR3 length is 15 residues. Trimming cost V 0 bases and J 0 bases, with 9 bases left between them. Germline-derived CDR1 and CDR2 are SGHKS and YYEKEE (reference sequence). It was with 60 Vbeta and 13 Jbeta primers that the PCR ran. Clones were sequenced by immunoSEQ multiplex PCR, and TCRdb holds only the in-frame ones, with some missing. The sample holds approximately 190,000 clones, about 81% seen once. V usage is TRBV5-5 and J usage is TRBJ1-2; D is unclear. This TCR derives from a woman between 18 and 30 years old in good health and CMV-seropositive. The sample taken for sequencing was PBMCs. The CDR3 region is CASSLVPVSNYGYTF. The CDR3 DNA sequence: TGTGCCAGCAGCTTGGTCCCTGTATCTAACTATGGCTACACCTTC. Based on the CDR3 plus reference TRBV5-5 and TRBJ1-2, the full variable domain is DAGVTQSPTHLIKTRGQQVTLRCSPISGHKSVSWYQQVLGQGPQFIFQYYEKEERGRGNFPDRFSARQFPNYSSELNVNALLLGDSALYLCASSLVPVSNYGYTFGSGTRLTVV.